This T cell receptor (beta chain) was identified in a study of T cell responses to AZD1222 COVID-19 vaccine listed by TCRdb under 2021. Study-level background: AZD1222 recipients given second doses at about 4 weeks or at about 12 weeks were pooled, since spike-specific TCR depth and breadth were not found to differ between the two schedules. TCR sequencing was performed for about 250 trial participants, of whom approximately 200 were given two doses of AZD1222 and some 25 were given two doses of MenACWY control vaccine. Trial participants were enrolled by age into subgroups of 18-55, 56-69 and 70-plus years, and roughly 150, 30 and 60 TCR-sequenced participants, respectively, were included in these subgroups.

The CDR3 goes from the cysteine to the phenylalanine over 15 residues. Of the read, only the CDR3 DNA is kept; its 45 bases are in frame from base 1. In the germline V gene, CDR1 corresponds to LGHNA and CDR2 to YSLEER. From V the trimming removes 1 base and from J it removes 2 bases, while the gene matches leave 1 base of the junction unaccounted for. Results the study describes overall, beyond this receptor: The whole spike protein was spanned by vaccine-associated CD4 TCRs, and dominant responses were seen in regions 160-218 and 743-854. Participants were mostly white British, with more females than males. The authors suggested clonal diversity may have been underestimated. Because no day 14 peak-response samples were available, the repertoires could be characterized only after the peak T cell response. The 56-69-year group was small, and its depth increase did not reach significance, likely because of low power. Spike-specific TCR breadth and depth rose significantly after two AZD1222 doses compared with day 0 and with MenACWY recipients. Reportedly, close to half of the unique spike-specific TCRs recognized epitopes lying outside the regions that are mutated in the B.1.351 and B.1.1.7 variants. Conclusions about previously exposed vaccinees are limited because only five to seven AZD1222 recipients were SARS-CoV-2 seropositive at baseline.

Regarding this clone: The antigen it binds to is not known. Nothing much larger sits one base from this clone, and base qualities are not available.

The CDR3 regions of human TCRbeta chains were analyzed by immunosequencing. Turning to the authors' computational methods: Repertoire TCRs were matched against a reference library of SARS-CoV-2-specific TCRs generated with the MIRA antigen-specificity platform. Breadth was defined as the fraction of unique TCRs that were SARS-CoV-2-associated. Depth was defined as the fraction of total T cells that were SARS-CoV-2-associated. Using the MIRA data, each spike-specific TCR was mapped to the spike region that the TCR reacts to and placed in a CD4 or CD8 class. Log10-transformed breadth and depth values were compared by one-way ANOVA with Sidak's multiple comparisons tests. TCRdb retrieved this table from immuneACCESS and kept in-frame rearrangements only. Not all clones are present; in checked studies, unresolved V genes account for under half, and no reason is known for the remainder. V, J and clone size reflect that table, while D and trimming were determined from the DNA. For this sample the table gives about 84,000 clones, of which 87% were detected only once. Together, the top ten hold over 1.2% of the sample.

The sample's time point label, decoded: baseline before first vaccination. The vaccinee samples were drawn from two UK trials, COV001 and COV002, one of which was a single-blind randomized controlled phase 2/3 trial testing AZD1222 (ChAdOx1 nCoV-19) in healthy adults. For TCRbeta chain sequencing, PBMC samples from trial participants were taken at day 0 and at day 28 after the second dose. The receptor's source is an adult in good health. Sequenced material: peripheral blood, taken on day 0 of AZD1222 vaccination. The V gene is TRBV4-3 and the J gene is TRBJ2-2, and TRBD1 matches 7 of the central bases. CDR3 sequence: CASSQGQGNTGELFF. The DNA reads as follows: TGCGCCAGCAGCCAAGGACAGGGTAACACCGGGGAGCTGTTTTTT.